This entry concerns a single T cell receptor (beta chain). This sample was taken from a study of blood T cell repertoires in COVID-19. About the study: Donors in the United States, Italy and Spain gave samples during acute or convalescent COVID-19. Sources were T cells, B-cell-depleted T cells, or PBMCs; the material itself was cDNA or gDNA.

Clones were read by immunoSEQ multiplex PCR, and TCRdb kept only the in-frame ones, dropping some. The table includes tens of thousands of clones, roughly 85% detected once. The CDR3 runs to 14 residues. Trimming removed 4 bases from V and 7 bases from J; junction bases left unmatched: 7. The germline gives CDR1 MGHRA, CDR2 YSYEKL. The sequenced sample consisted of peripheral blood. J is TRBJ1-2 and V is TRBV4-1; 9 nucleotides match TRBD1. The receptor's source is a human donor in a cohort sampled during active COVID-19. The CDR3 loop is CASSRRDREFGYTF. CDR3 DNA sequence: TGCGCCAGCAGCCGCCGGGACAGGGAATTTGGCTACACCTTC.